This T cell receptor (beta chain) was captured by sequencing in a study of blood T cell repertoires in COVID-19. Study information: Specimens from acute and convalescent COVID-19 originated in the United States, Italy and Spain. T cells, B-cell-depleted T cells, or PBMCs supplied cDNA or gDNA.

In the source study's methods: The assay estimated nucleated cells by amplifying reference gene primers. Clones were sequenced by immunoSEQ multiplex PCR, and TCRdb holds only the in-frame ones, with some missing. That table gives V, J and clone size, and the DNA gave D and trimming. The repertoire includes about 190,000 clones, about three quarters of them detected once, and under 3.5% sits in the top ten. Deletions cut 8 bases from V and 2 bases from J, with 10 bases between. There are 12 residues in the CDR3. Germline lookup yields CDR1 LNHDA and CDR2 SQIVND (reference sequence). The sequence was obtained from a woman older than 75 with active or convalescent COVID-19. The sequenced material came from peripheral blood. This chain uses TRBV19 with TRBJ2-7; TRBD1 is a possible D gene (6 bases). The CDR3 region is CASSGQTYEQYF. The CDR3 nucleotides are TGTGCCAGTTCTGGACAGACCTACGAGCAGTACTTC.